This T cell receptor beta chain was recorded in a study of blood T cells in healthy people across ages. General study points: Both naive CD4+ cell counts and diversity were greater in long-lived donors than in aged donors.

Notes on this clonotype: Antigen: not known.

With a J-beta primer mix and a sample-barcoded 5' primer, a second PCR ran about 7 to 11 cycles. TCRdb reanalysed the 5' RACE reads using MiXCR and keeps one entry per CDR3 protein. The profile shows about 1.8 million distinct CDR3 sequences, just under 50% of them singletons. CDR3 length: 17 residues. Germline values: CDR1 LGHNA, CDR2 YSLEER. V lost 1 base and J 8 bases, leaving 21 bases between the germline ends. This sequence joins TRBV4-3 and TRBJ2-4, with D perhaps assigned TRBD1 or TRBD2 (5 bases each). This clonotype was sampled from a woman aged 35 to 49 in good health. Sequencing was done on a sample of blood. CDR3 sequence: CASSQAQLGAAMDIQYF. The CDR3 bases are TGCGCCAGCAGCCAAGCTCAACTCGGGGCGGCGATGGACATTCAGTACTTC.